This TCR beta chain derives from a study of blood T cell repertoires in COVID-19. The method was immunoSEQ multiplex PCR; TCRdb's version includes in-frame clones alone and lacks a portion of them. The top ten hold less than 11% of the sample, which has hundreds of thousands of clones, about four fifths seen once. The CDR3 is 11 residues long. Germline assignment: CDR1 GTSNPN and CDR2 SVGIG (reference sequence). The V and J ends lost 5 bases and 4 bases respectively, with 8 bases between them. The sample consisted of peripheral blood. The chain has TRBV30 and TRBJ2-5, with D possibly matching TRBD1 (5 bases). The sequence was obtained from a woman at least 80 years old with acute or convalescent COVID-19. The CDR3: CAWGAGETQYF. Written as DNA, the CDR3 is TGTGCCTGGGGGGCTGGAGAGACCCAGTACTTC.